This T cell receptor (beta chain) was documented in a study of shared clonotypes between healthy human individuals. Authors' processing steps: Filtering differed because ImmunoSEQ produced junction-only sequences that carried no quality scores. Libraries were prepared by immunoSEQ multiplex PCR; TCRdb keeps only in-frame clonotypes and omits some of them. The DNA gave D and trimming, while V, J and clone size come from that table. The sample has around 350,000 clones; 73% are singletons. CDR3 length: 15 amino acids. Trimming pared 5 bases from V and 3 bases from J, leaving 16 bases between. Germline V lookup: CDR1 SEHNR, CDR2 FQNEAQ (reference sequence).

Input material: memory CD4+ T cells sorted from blood. Subset in this sample: CD45RA-negative fraction. The chain uses TRBV7-9 and TRBJ2-5, with unresolved D. This receptor was taken from a man between 25 and 39 years old in good health. The CDR3 bases are TGTGCCAGCAGCCCGAACATATGGGGTGAAGAGACCCAGTACTTC. Its protein is CASSPNIWGEETQYF.